Below are 21 T cell receptor beta chains sequenced from a single sample in a study of spatial heterogeneity in lung cancer. Findings and caveats of the study: The number of expanded tumor alpha and beta chains correlated with mutation number.

Time point indicated: sample taken at primary tumor resection. TCRdb used MiXCR to reprocess the 5' RACE reads, holding one entry per CDR3 protein. Among 7,500 to 9,500 distinct CDR3 sequences, 4% to 6% were seen once, and the ten largest hold 13% to 15%. No antigen has been identified for these receptors. The sequencing here drew on lung tumor tissue, taken at surgery. These receptors all stem from a female donor with early-stage non-small cell lung cancer.

In its sample, this clonotype was seen many times. The gene calls are TRBV7-9 and TRBJ2-7, with no clear D. Trimming took 1 base from V and 5 from J, leaving 9 bases between them. This CDR3 has 13 amino acids. The V gene's germline CDR1 is SEHNR and CDR2 FQNEAQ (reference sequence). As DNA, the CDR3 is TGTGCCAGCAGCTTAGGAGTGTACGACGAGCAGTACTTC. Encoded protein: CASSLGVYDEQYF. The full variable domain, completed using reference TRBV7-9 and TRBJ2-7, is DTGVSQNPRHKITKRGQNVTFRCDPISEHNRLYWYRQTLGQGPEFLTYFQNEAQLEKSRLLSDRFSAERPKGSFSTLEIQRTEQGDSAMYLCASSLGVYDEQYFGPGTRLTVT.

This clonotype is labeled medium-sized. This sequence joins TRBV24-1 and TRBJ1-4, with D perhaps matching TRBD1 (5 bases). Trimming cost V 4 bases and J 6 bases, with 8 bases left between them. The CDR3 runs 13 residues. In germline, CDR1 is KGHDR, CDR2 SFDVKD. CDR3: CATSEGVDEKLFF. DNA for the CDR3: TGTGCCACCAGTGAAGGGGTCGATGAAAAACTGTTTTTT.

This clonotype is termed medium-sized. CDR3 nucleotide sequence: TGCAGTGCTAGATCATGGGGACAGGACGCTTACACCTTC. It yields the protein CSARSWGQDAYTF. The V call is TRBV20-1, the J call TRBJ1-2, with TRBD1 matching over 8 bases. The CDR3 extends over 13 amino acids. With 2 bases clipped from V and 11 bases from J, the junction kept 10 bases outside the gene matches. In germline, CDR1 is DFQATT, CDR2 SNEGSKA (reference sequence).

This clonotype was seen repeatedly, ten times or more. This rearrangement joins TRBV11-1 to TRBJ2-6; 7 bases are shared with TRBD1. This CDR3 is 15 amino acids long. V was pared by 5 bases and J by 2 bases, with 3 bases of the junction left unmatched. Germline V CDR1 and CDR2: SGHAT, FQDESV (reference sequence). The CDR3 loop is CASSRQGPGANVLTF. CDR3 nucleotides: TGTGCCAGCAGCCGACAGGGTCCTGGGGCCAACGTCCTGACTTTC.

The sample holds many counts of this clonotype. The chain couples TRBV11-2 to TRBJ1-2; D gene uncertain. Trimming stripped 3 bases from V and 7 bases from J, with 15 bases between. Looked up from germline, CDR1 is SGHAT and CDR2 is FQNNGV. This CDR3 has 14 amino acids. CDR3 sequence reads: CASSFGGWDSGYTF. CDR3 coding DNA: TGTGCCAGCAGCTTCGGAGGGTGGGATTCTGGCTACACCTTC.

This clonotype was observed many times. DNA for the CDR3: TGTGCCAGCAGTTTCAGCAACCCCAAAACTAGCACAGATACGCAGTATTTT. Protein sequence: CASSFSNPKTSTDTQYF. The genes are TRBV28 and TRBJ2-3; D is undetermined. Germline lookup yields CDR1 MDHEN and CDR2 SYDVKM. Trimming removed 3 bases from V and 0 bases from J, with 16 bases in between. The CDR3 has 17 residues. Full variable domain (missing parts from reference TRBV28 and TRBJ2-3): DVKVTQSSRYLVKRTGEKVFLECVQDMDHENMFWYRQDPGLGLRLIYFSYDVKMKEKGDIPEGYSVSREKKERFSLILESASTNQTSMYLCASSFSNPKTSTDTQYFGPGTRLTVL.

This clonotype is judged medium-sized (0.01 to 0.1%). DNA for the CDR3: TGTGCCAGCAGCACAGGGGGGGGCACAGATACGCAGTATTTT. Translated: CASSTGGGTDTQYF. The V gene is TRBV7-3, the J gene TRBJ2-3, with D perhaps TRBD1 (8 bases). CDR3 length: 14 residues. Germline V gene lookup returns CDR1 SGHTA and CDR2 FQGTGA. Trimming stripped 5 bases from V and 1 base from J, with 10 bases between.

This clonotype has ten or more counts. The chain joins TRBV13 to TRBJ2-1; D remains unclear. The CDR3 totals 15 residues. The germline CDR1 and CDR2 sequences are PRHDT and FYEKMQ (reference sequence). The V gene lost 2 bases and the J gene lost 2 bases, with 10 bases spanning the gap. The CDR3 sequence is CASSLHGGTYNEQFF. The CDR3, as DNA: TGTGCCAGCAGCTTACACGGCGGAACCTACAATGAGCAGTTCTTC.

Judged by abundance, this clonotype is medium-sized. The J gene is TRBJ2-1, the V gene TRBV5-1, with 7 bases matching TRBD1. The V and J ends lost 2 bases and 4 bases, in that order; junction bases with no gene match: 3. Germline values: CDR1 SGHRS, CDR2 YFSETQ. The CDR3 has 14 amino acids. This CDR3 reads CASSLDRAYNEQFF. The DNA for the CDR3 is TGCGCCAGCAGCTTAGACAGGGCTTACAATGAGCAGTTCTTC.

This clonotype was observed many times. The rearrangement links TRBV6-5 to TRBJ2-7; 7 nucleotides line up with TRBD2. The germline V gene encodes CDR1 MNHEY and CDR2 SVGAGI. V shed 6 bases, J shed 4 bases, and the junction held 12 bases outside the gene matches. CDR3 length equals 15 residues. CDR3 sequence (DNA): TGTGCCAGCAGCCCCCGGGCGGGAGAAGGTTACGAGCAGTACTTC. Protein product: CASSPRAGEGYEQYF.

This clonotype appeared many times. This chain joins TRBV7-9 and TRBJ1-1; no reliable D call. V lost 10 bases and J lost 4, with 10 bases in between. The CDR3 contains 11 residues. In germline, CDR1 is SEHNR, CDR2 FQNEAQ (reference sequence). CDR3 nucleotides: TGTGCCACCATTGTGGGCACTGAAGCTTTCTTT. Translating it yields CATIVGTEAFF.

This clonotype occurred many times. A clone one base away is much larger, so this may be a read error. The chain carries TRBV11-2 and TRBJ1-2; possibly TRBD1 for D (6 bases). This CDR3 spans 16 amino acids. The germline V gene encodes CDR1 SGHAT and CDR2 FQNNGV. The CDR3 coding sequence is TGTGCCAGCAGCCAACCAACAGGGATGACGTCCTATGGCTACAACTTC. Its protein product is CASSQPTGMTSYGYNF.

At least ten counts were recorded for this clonotype. CDR3 amino acids: CASSSGQIPYNEQFF. CDR3 DNA: TGTGCCAGCAGCTCCGGACAGATTCCATACAATGAGCAGTTCTTC. The chain joins TRBV7-3 to TRBJ2-1, with TRBD1 as a possible D gene (6 bases). The germline V gene encodes CDR1 SGHTA and CDR2 FQGTGA. V was clipped by 4 bases and J by 4 bases, with 14 bases between them. The CDR3 contains 15 residues.

Relative to its sample, this clonotype is medium-sized. This sequence joins TRBV18 and TRBJ2-5; unclear D gene. Germline V gene lookup returns CDR1 KGHSH and CDR2 LQKENI. This CDR3 contains 13 residues. Trimming shortened V by 3 bases and J by 0 bases, and 5 bases separated the two germline ends. The CDR3 reads CASSPPYQETQYF. The CDR3 nucleotides read TGTGCCAGCTCACCCCCGTACCAAGAGACCCAGTACTTC.

This clonotype was detected many times. The V and J genes are TRBV29-1 and TRBJ2-7; D unclear. This CDR3 is 12 amino acids long. From germline, CDR1 is SQVTM and CDR2 ANQGSEA. Trimming took 4 bases from V and 1 from J, leaving 8 bases between them. The CDR3 loop is CSVAVRSYEQYF. Written as DNA, the CDR3 is TGCAGCGTTGCGGTACGATCCTACGAGCAGTACTTC.

This clonotype was detected many times. The genes are TRBV6-1 and TRBJ2-3; D remains unclear. V was trimmed by 2 bases and J by 1 base, leaving 10 bases between them. This CDR3 has 15 amino acids. CDR1 and CDR2 from the germline V gene are MNHNS and SASEGT. The CDR3 region has the DNA TGTGCCAGCAGTGAATCCAGCCTCCGCACAGATACGCAGTATTTT. It encodes CASSESSLRTDTQYF.

This clonotype was seen more than once but under ten times. The chain links TRBV19 to TRBJ2-6; possible D gene TRBD1, 6 bases. V was cut by 7 bases and J by 2 bases, with 12 bases left in between. Germline lookup yields CDR1 LNHDA and CDR2 SQIVND (reference sequence). This CDR3 spans 15 amino acids. DNA for the CDR3: TGTGCCAGTACCCCACAGGGACCTGGGGCCAACGTCCTGACTTTC. This encodes CASTPQGPGANVLTF.

Note on this clonotype: This may be a read error: a much more frequent sequence differs by one nucleotide. V is TRBV28 and J is TRBJ1-2; 8 bases are shared with TRBD1. CDR3 length equals 16 residues. Germline V lookup: CDR1 MDHEN, CDR2 SYDVKM. The chain's CDR3 is CASSPHADRGFYGYNF. CDR3 coding DNA: TGTGCCAGCAGTCCGCATGCTGACAGGGGTTTCTATGGCTACAACTTC.

There are many counts of this clonotype. V gene TRBV4-2 combines with J gene TRBJ2-2; D not resolved. V lost 1 base to trimming and J lost 1 base, with 13 bases between them. This CDR3 comprises 17 residues. Germline loops: CDR1 LGHNA, CDR2 YNFKEQ. CDR3 loop: CASSQGEAAVNTGELFF. The DNA for the CDR3 is TGTGCCAGCAGCCAAGGAGAGGCAGCAGTGAACACCGGGGAGCTGTTTTTT.

This clonotype has ten or more counts. The chain joins TRBV5-1 to TRBJ1-6, with a possible D match to TRBD1 (6 bases). V lost 0 bases and J 10 bases, leaving 17 bases between the germline ends. The CDR3 extends over 16 amino acids. Per germline, CDR1 SGHRS and CDR2 YFSETQ. CDR3: CASSLAAGGAESPLHF. The CDR3 DNA is TGCGCCAGCAGCTTGGCCGCGGGGGGCGCAGAATCACCCCTCCACTTT.

The chain joins TRBV7-2 to TRBJ2-1; 12 bases fit TRBD2. The germline CDR1 and CDR2 sequences are SGHTA and FQGNSA. The CDR3 runs 15 residues. V lost 5 bases to trimming and J lost 7 bases; unmatched junction nucleotides: 6. The CDR3 DNA reads as TGTGCCAGCAGCCTGACTAGCGGGAGTATAAATGAGCAGTTCTTC. Translation: CASSLTSGSINEQFF.